This TCR beta chain stems from a study of shared clonotypes between healthy human individuals. The data were produced by immunoSEQ multiplex PCR, yet TCRdb's version contains in-frame clones alone and is incomplete. This table has roughly 1,800,000 clones, about 94% appearing once. Positive CCR7 selection of CD45RO-negative cells yielded the naive CD8 cells, and terminally differentiated effector memory CD45RA+ cells were excluded. Per germline, CDR1 SGHNT and CDR2 YYREEE (reference sequence). This CDR3 has 13 residues. Deletions cut 2 bases from V and 5 bases from J, with 9 bases between. The V and J genes are TRBV5-4 and TRBJ2-3; unclear D gene. The sample consisted of naive CD8+ T cells sorted from blood. This clonotype was sampled from a man between 18 and 29 years old in good health. The DNA for the CDR3 is TGTGCCAGCAGCTTCTCGAAACGAGATACGCAGTATTTT. It translates to CASSFSKRDTQYF.